Sequencing of this TCR beta chain was carried out in a study of T cells in Graves' hyperthyroidism and ophthalmopathy. Study overall: The blood sample was taken at first diagnosis, before treatment began.

Findings of the study overall: Clonotypes that were expanded in thyroid above 0.001 mostly appeared in blood too. The model anticipated ophthalmopathy a median about six months pre-onset.

This clonotype was seen ten or more times. The antigen is unknown. Trimming at V came to 3 bases and at J to 2 bases, leaving 11 bases not matched to a gene. Germline CDR1 and CDR2: SGDLS and YYNGEE. The CDR3 totals 17 residues. The TCR beta CDR3 regions underwent amplification using RNA transcripts as the source. TCR CDR3 underwent first-round RT-PCR with the HTBI primer set. TCRdb ran MiXCR on the multiplex PCR reads and lists one entry per CDR3 protein. The sample records 550,000 to 600,000 distinct CDR3 sequences, over 15% being singletons. Criteria for exclusion of patients were uncontrolled infection, other autoimmune disease, pregnancy or lactation.

Sample: blood. The source is a woman aged 18 to 35 with Graves' hyperthyroidism. The rearrangement joins TRBV9 to TRBJ2-7, with 10 bases aligning to TRBD2. DNA for the CDR3: TGTGCCAGCAGCGGGCTAGCGGGAGTGTCTGGGGCCTACGAGCAGTACTTC. Translating gives CASSGLAGVSGAYEQYF.